This TCR beta chain was captured by sequencing in a study of T cells in localized non-small cell lung cancer. Assay used: immunoSEQ multiplex PCR; TCRdb lists only in-frame clones, some missing. The profile covers roughly 2,100 clones, with about a fifth appearing a single time and 16% taken by the ten largest. The length of the CDR3 is 14 residues. J was trimmed by 2 bases and V by 5 bases; bases with no gene match: 3. Germline assignment: CDR1 SGHRS and CDR2 YFSETQ. This clonotype was obtained from an older male donor with stage II lung adenocarcinoma. This material consisted of lung tumor tissue, taken before any cancer treatment. This chain joins TRBV5-1 and TRBJ1-4; TRBD1 aligns across 7 bases. CDR3 nucleotides: TGCGCCAGCAGTACAGGGGCCACTAATGAAAAACTGTTTTTT. Protein product: CASSTGATNEKLFF.